This T cell receptor (beta chain) was profiled in a study of Graves' ophthalmopathy and Graves' hyperthyroidism. The authors amplified TCR beta CDR3 regions, and they did so from RNA transcripts for repertoire sequencing. HTBI primers served in a first-round RT-PCR, which a second-round multiplex PCR followed. TCRdb reanalysed the multiplex PCR reads using MiXCR and keeps one entry per CDR3 protein. The table shows about 700,000 distinct CDR3 sequences, with about 40% occurring only once. The CDR3 has 13 residues. The V and J ends lost 4 bases and 3 bases respectively, with 10 bases between them. CDR1 is MNHNY and CDR2 is SVGAGI in the germline V gene (reference sequence). The authors isolated PBMCs from around 10 ml of fresh peripheral blood.

This sequence joins TRBV6-6 and TRBJ2-7; no clear D gene. The material sequenced was peripheral blood. The clonotype was recovered from an adult man with Graves' ophthalmopathy. In DNA, the CDR3 is TGTGCCAGCAGTTTTGACGGCGGCTACGAGCAGTACTTC. It is translated as CASSFDGGYEQYF.